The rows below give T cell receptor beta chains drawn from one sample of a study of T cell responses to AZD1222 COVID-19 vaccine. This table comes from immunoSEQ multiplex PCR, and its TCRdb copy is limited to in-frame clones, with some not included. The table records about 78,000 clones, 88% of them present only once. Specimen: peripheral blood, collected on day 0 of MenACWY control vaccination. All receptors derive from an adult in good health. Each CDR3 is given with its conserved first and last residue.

CDR3: CASSAPGTGTLSTGELFF; J: TRBJ2-2; V: TRBV4-3
CDR3: CASSVGDRGERDIQYF; J: TRBJ2-4; V: TRBV9
CDR3: CASSTTGTLTYEQYF; J: TRBJ2-7; V: TRBV19
CDR3: CASSYVQGVSYEQYF; J: TRBJ2-7; V: TRBV6-5
CDR3: CASRGVIRQGLGTEAFF; J: TRBJ1-1; V: TRBV5-1
CDR3: CASSSVRGVYEQYF; J: TRBJ2-7; V: TRBV6-2/TRBV6-3
CDR3: CASSLDQMNYGYTF; J: TRBJ1-2; V: TRBV5-1
CDR3: CAISESGGIQETQYF; J: TRBJ2-5; V: TRBV10-3
CDR3: CASRGGGAPRSTDTQYF; J: TRBJ2-3; V: TRBV2
CDR3: CASSGSGTGSEKLFF; J: TRBJ1-4; V: TRBV9